Sequencing of this T cell receptor beta chain was carried out in a study of T cells in Graves' hyperthyroidism and ophthalmopathy. Looking at the study overall: Peripheral blood draws took place at initial diagnosis, ahead of any treatment. Study results and limitations: Ophthalmopathy could be told apart from stable hyperthyroidism with a 13 V-J model.

This clonotype was counted a single time. The antigen is unknown. Researchers amplified the TCR beta CDR3 regions from RNA transcripts. TCR CDR3 underwent first-round RT-PCR with the HTBI primer set. TCRdb called the multiplex PCR reads again in MiXCR, with one record for every CDR3 protein. This sample has hundreds of thousands of distinct CDR3 sequences, with about a fifth found just once. Sample: blood. The sequence was collected from a man younger than 45 with Graves' ophthalmopathy.

DNA of the CDR3: TGTGCCAGCAGCGGGACAGAAAACTATGGCTACACCTTC. Protein sequence: CASSGTENYGYTF. The V call is TRBV7-9, the J call TRBJ1-2; TRBD1 matches at 7 bases. V gave up 5 bases and J gave up 2 bases; unmatched junction bases: 2. The CDR3 runs 13 residues. In germline, CDR1 is SEHNR, CDR2 FQNEAQ (reference sequence).